These T cell receptor beta chains were read from a single sample in a study of shared clonotypes between healthy human individuals. This table comes from immunoSEQ multiplex PCR, and its TCRdb copy is limited to in-frame clones, with some not included. The sample lists over 700,000 clones, over 55% occurring once. The sample consisted of memory CD4+ T cells sorted from blood. Every receptor here comes from a woman under 40 in good health. Each CDR3 is given without its conserved first and last residue. The order of the fields is V gene, CDR3 length, CDR3 protein.

>TRBV18|12
ASSPREGNTEAF
>TRBV19|13
ASSISQGAIGEQY
>TRBV5-4|12
ASSLAPSNEKLF
>TRBV12-5|11
ASGFTPTDTQY
>TRBV6-5|13
ASSPAGFSTGELF
>TRBV6-6|9
ASGRITEAF
>TRBV5-4|15
ASSKPGPGQGGETQY
>TRBV6-1|13
ASSEGSGWMGEAF
>TRBV6-1|11
ASSERQVEGYT
>TRBV29-1|12
SVEVRVRQETQY
>TRBV28|14
AKPSRGQKNTGELF